These 24 T cell receptor beta chains originate from one sample sequenced in a study of blood T cell repertoires in COVID-19. Clones were read by immunoSEQ multiplex PCR, and TCRdb kept only the in-frame ones, dropping some. The sample includes roughly 150,000 clones, 80% to 90% of them seen just once. What was sequenced was peripheral blood. These receptors were obtained from a woman between 40 and 50 years old with acute or convalescent COVID-19.

The rearrangement uses TRBV5-1 and TRBJ2-1; 7 bases agree with TRBD1. The V segment lost 2 bases and the J segment 0 bases; nucleotides outside the gene matches: 5. This CDR3 region has 16 residues. Per the germline V gene, CDR1 is SGHRS and CDR2 is YFSETQ. CDR3 sequence reads: CASSLRGPSSYNEQFF. The CDR3 nucleotides are TGCGCCAGCAGCTTAAGGGGGCCGAGCTCCTACAATGAGCAGTTCTTC.

The chain's CDR3 is CAWSVRSAGPHTGELFF. The DNA for the CDR3 is TGTGCCTGGAGTGTACGTTCGGCAGGGCCGCACACCGGGGAGCTGTTTTTT. The chain combines TRBV30 with TRBJ2-2, with D perhaps matching TRBD1 (5 bases). The CDR3 sequence is 17 residues long. V shed 0 bases and J shed 3 bases, with 17 bases lying between them. Germline CDR1 and CDR2: GTSNPN and SVGIG (reference sequence).

The chain combines TRBV28 with TRBJ1-5, with D uncertain. CDR3 length: 12 amino acids. The germline V gene encodes CDR1 MDHEN and CDR2 SYDVKM. V lost 2 bases, J lost 6 bases, and 5 bases lay in between. The CDR3 bases are TGTGCCAGCAGTTTACCTCCTCAGCCCCAGCATTTT. It encodes CASSLPPQPQHF.

CDR3 sequence (DNA): TGTGCCAGCAGGGCCGTGTGGGGCGGGAGGGCCGATGAGCAGTTCTTC. This sequence encodes CASRAVWGGRADEQFF. The chain recombines TRBV11-2 with TRBJ2-1; 9 bases align to TRBD2. Germline CDR1 is SGHAT and CDR2 is FQNNGV. The trim removed 6 bases at V and 8 bases at J, leaving 14 bases unmatched. The CDR3 totals 16 residues.

The genes are TRBV5-1 and TRBJ1-6, with D uncertain. Trimming removed 4 bases at V and 2 bases at J, with 10 bases between. Germline lookup yields CDR1 SGHRS and CDR2 YFSETQ. This CDR3 has 15 residues. The CDR3, as DNA: TGCGCCAGCAGCCTTAACTATACCTATAATTCACCCCTCCACTTT. Translation gives CASSLNYTYNSPLHF. Using reference TRBV5-1 and TRBJ1-6 for the parts outside the CDR3, the full variable domain is KAGVTQTPRYLIKTRGQQVTLSCSPISGHRSVSWYQQTPGQGLQFLFEYFSETQRNKGNFPGRFSGRQFSNSRSEMNVSTLELGDSALYLCASSLNYTYNSPLHFGNGTRLTVT.

The rearrangement uses TRBV2 and TRBJ2-1; 9 bases are shared with TRBD2. The CDR3 has 15 amino acids. The junction had 11 bases not matched to a gene; V was cut back by 6 bases and J by 8 bases. Germline values: CDR1 SNHLY, CDR2 FYNNEI. This chain's CDR3 is CASRDSGSREDEQFF. The CDR3 nucleotides read TGTGCCAGCAGGGATAGCGGGAGTAGGGAGGATGAGCAGTTCTTC.

The gene calls are TRBV7-8 and TRBJ2-2; 8 nucleotides agree with TRBD1. The CDR3 spans 14 residues. The trim removed 5 bases at V and 4 bases at J, leaving 3 bases unmatched. Germline CDR1 and CDR2: SGHVS and FQNEAQ. The CDR3 protein is CASSATGGTGELFF. Written as DNA, the CDR3 is TGTGCCAGCAGCGCAACAGGGGGCACCGGGGAGCTGTTTTTT.

The gene calls are TRBV6-5 and TRBJ2-1; 10 nucleotides line up with TRBD2. J gave up 8 bases and V 6 bases, and 7 bases lay outside the gene matches. This CDR3 spans 14 amino acids. The germline CDR1 and CDR2 sequences are MNHEY and SVGAGI. CDR3 in amino acids: CASRISGGRDEQFF. CDR3 nucleotides: TGTGCCAGCAGGATTAGCGGGGGGCGGGATGAGCAGTTCTTC.

The genes are TRBV6-1 and TRBJ1-6; tentative D call: TRBD1 (5 bases). Looked up from germline, CDR1 is MNHNS and CDR2 is SASEGT. This CDR3 contains 15 residues. The V end lost 0 bases, the J end lost 6 bases, and 9 bases lay between the germline ends. As DNA, the CDR3 is TGTGCCAGCAGTGAAGCAGGGGTTGCTAATTCACCCCTCCACTTT. It translates to CASSEAGVANSPLHF.

The chain links TRBV29-1 to TRBJ2-2; 7 bases match TRBD1. Per the germline V gene, CDR1 is SQVTM and CDR2 is ANQGSEA. This CDR3 has 14 amino acids. Trimming removed 7 bases from V and 6 bases from J; junction bases left unmatched: 11. CDR3 region: CSATTGTNPGELFF. The DNA of the CDR3 is TGCAGCGCCACGACAGGGACAAACCCCGGGGAGCTGTTTTTT.

V usage is TRBV13 and J usage is TRBJ1-1; no clear D gene. Germline CDR1 is PRHDT and CDR2 is FYEKMQ (reference sequence). The CDR3 loop spans 13 amino acids. Trimming pared 5 bases from V and 7 bases from J, leaving 14 bases between. The CDR3, as DNA: TGTGCCAGCAGCCGAACACGGGTGGGTGAAGCTTTCTTT. Amino acid sequence: CASSRTRVGEAFF.

The chain recombines TRBV3-1 (or the pseudogene TRBV3-2) with TRBJ2-1; 9 positions agree with TRBD2. After removal of 1 base from V and 2 bases from J, the junction contained 9 bases not matched to a gene. Germline values: CDR1 LGHDT, CDR2 YNNKEL (reference sequence). The CDR3 loop spans 18 amino acids. CDR3 region: CASSQVGYSGSPYNEQFF. CDR3 coding DNA: TGTGCCAGCAGCCAAGTTGGGTATAGCGGGAGCCCCTACAATGAGCAGTTCTTC.

The chain links TRBV10-3 to TRBJ2-5, with 11 bases matching TRBD2. The germline V gene has CDR1 ENHRY and CDR2 SYGVKD. The V and J ends lost 6 bases and 2 bases, in that order; junction bases with no gene match: 5. This CDR3 comprises 15 residues. This chain's CDR3 is CAIRPGLADQETQYF. CDR3 bases: TGTGCCATCAGACCGGGACTAGCGGATCAAGAGACCCAGTACTTC.

The J gene is TRBJ2-2, the V gene TRBV19; no reliable D call. CDR1 is LNHDA and CDR2 is SQIVND in the germline V gene (reference sequence). Trimming left V 4 bases short and J 4 bases short, with 13 bases between. This CDR3 has 15 amino acids. This CDR3 is CASSTGLATTGELFF. As DNA, the CDR3 is TGTGCCAGTAGTACCGGGTTAGCTACCACCGGGGAGCTGTTTTTT.

The rearrangement joins TRBV12-5 to TRBJ2-7; weak D call: TRBD1 (6 bases). Germline V lookup: CDR1 LGHNT, CDR2 FRNRAP. Deletions cut 0 bases from V and 5 bases from J, with 20 bases between. The CDR3 sequence is 17 residues long. The CDR3 DNA reads as TGTGCTAGTGGTTTGGTACTTCAGGGGCAGTTGATCCACGAGCAGTACTTC. It specifies CASGLVLQGQLIHEQYF.

This chain connects TRBV29-1 to TRBJ1-1; 10 positions agree with TRBD1. V was pared by 6 bases and J by 6 bases, with 4 bases of the junction left unmatched. This CDR3 has 12 residues. The germline CDR1 and CDR2 sequences are SQVTM and ANQGSEA. The CDR3 loop is CSVGTGDAEAFF. CDR3 bases: TGCAGCGTAGGGACAGGGGACGCTGAAGCTTTCTTT.

The rearrangement links TRBV21-1 to TRBJ2-3; TRBD2 was called by the table and not checked on the DNA. TRBV21-1 counts as a pseudogene. This CDR3 is built from 18 residues. CDR3 sequence (DNA): TGTGCCAGCAGCAAAGTGGAAACGGGACTCACAAGCGGGGATACGCAGTATTTT. It encodes CASSKVETGLTSGDTQYF.

The J gene is TRBJ1-1, the V gene TRBV27; D remains ambiguous. CDR3 length: 13 residues. The germline gives CDR1 MNHEY, CDR2 SMNVEV (reference sequence). Trimming left V 3 bases short and J 1 base short, with 6 bases between. In DNA form, the CDR3 reads TGTGCCAGCAGTTTGGCCAGGAACACTGAAGCTTTCTTT. Encoded protein: CASSLARNTEAFF.

The J gene is TRBJ2-1, the V gene TRBV6-1; 11 bases fit TRBD2. This CDR3 region has 18 residues. J was trimmed by 8 bases and V by 1 base; bases with no gene match: 13. In germline, CDR1 is MNHNS, CDR2 SASEGT. The CDR3 sequence: CASSEEISGGEWFDEQFF. The CDR3, as DNA: TGTGCCAGCAGTGAAGAGATTAGCGGGGGGGAGTGGTTCGATGAGCAGTTCTTC.

This chain uses TRBV4-1 with TRBJ2-7; D is ambiguous. The V gene lost 1 base and the J gene lost 4 bases, with 5 bases spanning the gap. In germline, CDR1 is MGHRA, CDR2 YSYEKL. The CDR3 is made up of 12 amino acids. CDR3 bases: TGCGCCAGCAGCCAAGGGAGATACGAGCAGTACTTC. It is translated as CASSQGRYEQYF.

The chain links TRBV19 to TRBJ2-4; D is possibly TRBD1 (6 bases). There are 15 residues in the CDR3. V gave up 5 bases and J gave up 2 bases, with 13 bases separating them. Germline CDR1 and CDR2: LNHDA and SQIVND (reference sequence). Here the CDR3 DNA reads TGTGCCAGTAGTCGCCCAGGGGATACCAAAAACATTCAGTACTTC. This sequence encodes CASSRPGDTKNIQYF.

The chain links TRBV27 to TRBJ1-5; D unresolved. CDR3 length equals 14 residues. V lost 5 bases, J lost 3 bases, and 11 bases lay in between. Germline loops: CDR1 MNHEY, CDR2 SMNVEV (reference sequence). CDR3 protein: CASSKYSSNQPQHF. In DNA form, the CDR3 reads TGTGCCAGCAGTAAGTACAGTTCCAATCAGCCCCAGCATTTT.

The J gene is TRBJ2-3, the V gene TRBV18; D uncertain. The CDR3 extends over 13 amino acids. V lost 2 bases and J lost 4, with 7 bases in between. CDR1 is KGHSH and CDR2 is LQKENI in the germline V gene. CDR3 in amino acids: CASSPVHPDTQYF. In nucleotides, the CDR3 is TGTGCCAGCTCACCAGTACACCCAGATACGCAGTATTTT.

This sequence joins TRBV18 and TRBJ2-2; TRBD1 matches at 10 bases. Germline CDR1 reads KGHSH; CDR2 reads LQKENI. The CDR3 extends over 16 amino acids. The V segment lost 0 bases and the J segment 5 bases; nucleotides outside the gene matches: 3. The CDR3 nucleotides read TGTGCCAGCTCACCACCGGGACAGGGGTATACCGGGGAGCTGTTTTTT. Its translation is CASSPPGQGYTGELFF.